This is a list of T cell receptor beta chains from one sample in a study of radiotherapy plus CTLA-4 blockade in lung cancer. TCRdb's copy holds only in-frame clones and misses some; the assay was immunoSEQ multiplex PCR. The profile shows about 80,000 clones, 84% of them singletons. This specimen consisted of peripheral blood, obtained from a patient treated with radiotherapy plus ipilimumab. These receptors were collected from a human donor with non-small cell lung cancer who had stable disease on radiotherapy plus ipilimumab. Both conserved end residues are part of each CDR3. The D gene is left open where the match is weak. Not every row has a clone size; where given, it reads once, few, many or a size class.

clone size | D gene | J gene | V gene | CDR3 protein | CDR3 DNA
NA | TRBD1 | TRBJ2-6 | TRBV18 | CASSPTSQTGRSGANVLTF | TGTGCCAGCTCACCAACATCCCAGACAGGGCGCTCTGGGGCCAACGTCCTGACTTTC
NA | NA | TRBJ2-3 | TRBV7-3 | CASSLPETDTQYF | TGTGCCAGCAGCTTACCCGAGACAGATACGCAGTATTTT
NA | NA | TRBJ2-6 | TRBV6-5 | CASRQQGSGANVLTF | TGTGCCAGCAGACAACAGGGCTCGGGGGCCAACGTCCTGACTTTC
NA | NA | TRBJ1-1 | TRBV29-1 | CSVESGHNTEAFF | TGCAGCGTTGAATCGGGACATAACACTGAAGCTTTCTTT
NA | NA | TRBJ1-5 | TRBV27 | CASSLRQGRNQPQHF | TGTGCCAGCAGTTTAAGGCAGGGCAGAAATCAGCCCCAGCATTTT
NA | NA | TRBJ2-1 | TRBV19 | CASSLGLDNEQFF | TGTGCCAGTAGTCTTGGGTTGGACAATGAGCAGTTCTTC
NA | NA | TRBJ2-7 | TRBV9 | CASSVQEGEQYF | TGTGCCAGCAGCGTCCAGGAGGGCGAGCAGTACTTC
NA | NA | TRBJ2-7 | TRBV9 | CASSVVNRVRDEQYF | TGTGCCAGCAGCGTAGTAAACAGGGTAAGGGACGAGCAGTACTTC
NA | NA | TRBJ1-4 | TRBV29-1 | CSVAWTATNEKLFF | TGCAGCGTTGCGTGGACAGCAACTAATGAAAAACTGTTTTTT
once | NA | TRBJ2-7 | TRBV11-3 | CASSRGGQDSYEQYF | TGTGCCAGCAGCCGGGGGGGACAGGACTCCTACGAGCAGTACTTC
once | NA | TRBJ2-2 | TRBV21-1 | CASSMTSRATGELFF | TGTGCCAGCAGCATGACCTCCAGGGCCACCGGGGAGCTGTTTTTT
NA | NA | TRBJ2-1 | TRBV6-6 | CASGVDNEQFF | TGTGCCAGCGGTGTAGACAATGAGCAGTTCTTC
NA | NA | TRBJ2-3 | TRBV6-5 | CASQEQRSTDTQYF | TGTGCCAGCCAAGAGCAGCGGAGCACAGATACGCAGTATTTT
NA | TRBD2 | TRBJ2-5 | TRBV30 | CAWTPSGNQETQYF | TGTGCCTGGACGCCTAGCGGGAACCAAGAGACCCAGTACTTC
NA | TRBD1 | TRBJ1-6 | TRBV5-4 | CASSLQTGVDSPLHF | TGTGCCAGCAGCTTACAGACAGGGGTGGACTCACCCCTCCACTTT
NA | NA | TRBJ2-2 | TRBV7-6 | CASSFLGPGELFF | TGTGCCAGCAGCTTTTTGGGCCCCGGGGAGCTGTTTTTT
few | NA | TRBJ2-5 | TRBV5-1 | CASSLDQETQYF | TGCGCCAGCAGCTTGGACCAAGAGACCCAGTACTTC
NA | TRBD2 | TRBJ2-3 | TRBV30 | CAWSVLAGGRTDTQYF | TGTGCCTGGAGTGTACTGGCGGGGGGTCGCACAGATACGCAGTATTTT
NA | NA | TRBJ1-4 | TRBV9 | CASSYGSSNEKLFF | TGTGCCAGCAGCTACGGATCGTCTAATGAAAAACTGTTTTTT
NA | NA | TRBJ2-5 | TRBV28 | CASTPRGRSGETQYF | TGTGCCAGCACTCCTCGAGGGCGCTCGGGAGAGACCCAGTACTTC
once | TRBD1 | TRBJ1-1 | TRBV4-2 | CASSPTRDRGTEAFF | TGTGCCAGCAGCCCCACCCGGGACAGGGGGACTGAAGCTTTCTTT
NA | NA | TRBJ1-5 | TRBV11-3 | CASSSRTAINQPQHF | TGTGCCAGCAGCTCCCGGACAGCGATCAATCAGCCCCAGCATTTT
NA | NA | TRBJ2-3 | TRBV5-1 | CASTLLLADTQYF | TGCGCCAGCACCTTGCTTCTGGCAGATACGCAGTATTTT
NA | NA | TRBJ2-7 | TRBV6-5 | CASSAAGYEQYF | TGTGCCAGCAGTGCCGCGGGTTACGAGCAGTACTTC
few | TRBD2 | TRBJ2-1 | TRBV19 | CASSTSGAAYNEQFF | TGTGCCAGTAGTACTAGCGGAGCGGCCTACAATGAGCAGTTCTTC
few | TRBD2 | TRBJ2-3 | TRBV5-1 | CASSPRLAGVGTDTQYF | TGCGCCAGCAGCCCCCGACTAGCGGGAGTTGGCACAGATACGCAGTATTTT
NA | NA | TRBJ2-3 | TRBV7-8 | CASSEGSPTDTQYF | TGTGCCAGCAGCGAAGGGTCCCCCACAGATACGCAGTATTTT
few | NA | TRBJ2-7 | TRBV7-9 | CASSLANGEQYF | TGTGCCAGCAGCTTAGCGAACGGCGAGCAGTACTTC
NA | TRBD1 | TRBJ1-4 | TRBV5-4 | CASSLGGQRRGEKLFF | TGTGCCAGCAGCTTGGGGGGACAGAGGAGGGGGGAAAAACTGTTTTTT
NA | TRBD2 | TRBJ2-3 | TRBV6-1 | CASSATSGGRTDTQYF | TGTGCCAGCAGTGCCACTAGCGGGGGGCGCACAGATACGCAGTATTTT
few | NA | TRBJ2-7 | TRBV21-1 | CASSKGGTNVRTMEQYF | TGTGCCAGCAGCAAAGGGGGGACGAACGTCAGAACAATGGAGCAGTACTTC
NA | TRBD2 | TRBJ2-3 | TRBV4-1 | CASSQGPRAAGGGGTQYF | TGCGCCAGCAGCCAAGGGCCCAGGGCAGCGGGGGGAGGTGGTACGCAGTATTTT
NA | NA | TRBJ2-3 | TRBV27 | CASSSTSRTDTQYF | TGTGCCAGCAGTTCGACTAGTCGCACAGATACGCAGTATTTT
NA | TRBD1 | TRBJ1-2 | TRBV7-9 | CASSSRGQGGANYGYTF | TGTGCCAGCAGCTCCAGGGGACAGGGGGGAGCTAACTATGGCTACACCTTC
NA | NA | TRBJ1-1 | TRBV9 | CASSVATRNTEAFF | TGTGCCAGCAGCGTAGCTACCAGGAACACTGAAGCTTTCTTT
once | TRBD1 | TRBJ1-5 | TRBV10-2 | CASGTGWNQPQHF | TGCGCCAGCGGGACAGGGTGGAATCAGCCCCAGCATTTT
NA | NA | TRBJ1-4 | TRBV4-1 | CASSQGRTESNEKLFF | TGCGCCAGCAGCCAAGGGAGAACAGAATCCAATGAAAAACTGTTTTTT
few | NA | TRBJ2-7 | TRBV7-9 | CASSGGASYEQYF | TGTGCCAGCAGCGGGGGGGCCTCCTACGAGCAGTACTTC
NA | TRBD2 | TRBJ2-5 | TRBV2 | CASSEPLAGVTQYF | TGTGCCAGCAGTGAGCCCTTAGCGGGGGTTACCCAGTACTTC
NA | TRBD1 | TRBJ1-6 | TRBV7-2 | CASSYDRGGNSPLHF | TGTGCCAGCAGCTATGACAGGGGGGGGAATTCACCCCTCCACTTT
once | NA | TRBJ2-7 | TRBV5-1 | CASSPGDRYEQYF | TGCGCCAGCAGCCCAGGAGATCGCTACGAGCAGTACTTC
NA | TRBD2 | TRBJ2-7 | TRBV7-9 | CASSPPGGGEQYF | TGTGCCAGCAGCCCCCCGGGGGGGGGCGAGCAGTACTTC
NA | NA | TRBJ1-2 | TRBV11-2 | CASSSRGSHGYTF | TGTGCCAGCAGCTCCCGAGGGTCCCATGGCTACACCTTC
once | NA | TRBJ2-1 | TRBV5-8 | CASSDFMGAGYNEQFF | TGTGCCAGCAGCGATTTTATGGGGGCCGGATACAATGAGCAGTTCTTC
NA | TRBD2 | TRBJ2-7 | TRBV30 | CAWRRTSSYEQYF | TGTGCCTGGAGACGGACTAGCTCCTACGAGCAGTACTTC
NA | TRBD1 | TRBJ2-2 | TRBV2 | CASSYRGRSAGELFF | TGTGCCAGCAGCTACAGGGGGCGCAGTGCCGGGGAGCTGTTTTTT
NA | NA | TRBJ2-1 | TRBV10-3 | CAISETDLGEQFF | TGTGCCATCAGTGAGACGGATTTGGGTGAGCAGTTCTTC
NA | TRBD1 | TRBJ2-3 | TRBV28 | CASPPGQGHVDTQYF | TGTGCCAGCCCCCCCGGACAGGGCCATGTAGATACGCAGTATTTT
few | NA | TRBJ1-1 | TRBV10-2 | CASSDGRIGNTEAFF | TGCGCCAGCAGTGATGGCCGTATTGGGAACACTGAAGCTTTCTTT
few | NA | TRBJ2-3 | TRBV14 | CASSQEHSYTDTQYF | TGTGCCAGCAGCCAAGAGCACAGTTACACAGATACGCAGTATTTT
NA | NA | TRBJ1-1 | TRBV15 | CATSRVGRNTEAFF | TGTGCCACCAGCAGAGTGGGTCGGAACACTGAAGCTTTCTTT
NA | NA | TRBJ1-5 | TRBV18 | CASSPGRLSDQPQHF | TGTGCCAGCTCTCCGGGACGGTTAAGTGATCAGCCCCAGCATTTT
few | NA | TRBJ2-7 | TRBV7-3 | CASSLDSRGREQYF | TGTGCCAGCAGCTTAGATTCGAGGGGTAGAGAGCAGTACTTC